This entry features one TCR beta chain sequence. This receptor's antigen is unknown. No qualities accompany the bases; no much larger clone lies one base away. The cohort consisted of hundreds of healthy bone marrow donors. Cohort members were all nominally healthy when sampled, although unrecorded immune exposures were likely present. The donor tested CMV seropositive, placing the donor among the 290 or so seropositive members of the cohort. Each donor provided a peripheral blood sample, and peripheral blood mononuclear cells were used for TCR beta sequencing. The Qiagen DNeasy Blood Extraction Kit was used to extract genomic DNA from the blood cell samples. This sample was included in a study of cytomegalovirus exposure and HLA in healthy donors (dated by TCRdb to about 2017). Study-level background: An earlier analysis of some 600 of the donors reported 276 Gb of sequence data and some 110 million unique TCR beta sequences obtained from approximately 180 million T cells. An early release covering more than 500 HLA-typed donors comprised roughly 300 gigabases of sequencing data and around 80 million unique TCR sequences. The genetic ancestry cluster associated with self-reported Caucasian donors included 80% to 90% of the 300 to 450 genotyped donors. The study aimed to test whether signatures of past pathogen exposure could be identified by cataloging public T cell receptors. The study used immunosequencing to profile the T cell repertoires of about 670 subjects and linked those repertoires to cytomegalovirus serostatus. Besides the first cohort of under 700 subjects, a separate validation cohort made up of over 95 different subjects was used. The study combined high-throughput TCR immunosequencing, statistical association of individual TCRs with disease status, and machine learning to predict cytomegalovirus infection status. In a later analysis, previously published TCR beta repertoires from 670 or so donors were re-analyzed and high-resolution HLA genotyping was added so that TCR occurrence patterns could be studied. In the later analysis, no new phenotypic data were used to find candidate immune exposures; instead, reliance was placed on TCR beta sequences and their occurrence across donors. To decide whether each TCR beta V gene segment behaved as functional or pseudogenic, an earlier analysis of some 600 of the donors relied on high-throughput TCR beta sequencing. Donor age, sex, ethnicity and CMV serostatus were compiled alongside the repertoire data. A later genetic analysis used genome-wide SNP genotypes for about 60% of the 666 donors, treating that subset as a discovery cohort. Every discovery cohort repertoire had been produced on one sequencing platform. Class I and class II HLA loci were covered by the typing at four-digit resolution. Typing coverage differed by locus: A, B, C, DRB1 and DQB1 were typed in roughly 620-640 donors, DQA1 in 522, DPA1 in nearly 610, and DPB1 in around 490. About 5 DR-DQ haplotypes were handled as single units for association and clustering, since linkage in the cohort was strong. Across approximately 420 genotyped donors of the cohort, an average of about 250,000 unique TCR beta nucleotide sequences per donor were sequenced, and approximately 19% of those sequences were non-productive. Study-wide findings and limitations: Most CMV-associated TCR beta chains appeared to be HLA-restricted in a later analysis, and the HLA associations seemed to be driven largely by CMV exposure. An earlier analysis of approximately 590 of the donors showed that most TCR beta V segments appeared in productive rearrangements either about 87% or about 30% of the time, which broadly matched IMGT annotations. Most TCR sequences were observed very rarely across donors, whereas some public TCRs were present in many individuals. The sequencing pipeline was judged likely to have produced a cluster of highly shared sequence variants as a technical artifact. The authors suggested that the approach could potentially be extended to other disease states and immunological phenotypes. Specific HLA alleles were associated with more than 15,000 TCR beta sequences at a false discovery rate of 0.05 in a later analysis. Some IMGT-functional V segments, including TRBV6-2 and TRBV6-3, could not be told apart with the 87-base-pair reads, so those segments were excluded. In a later analysis, the rate of TCR association differed among HLA loci, with DRB1 alleles having the most associated TCRs and HLA-C alleles having the fewest. In this cohort, only TCR beta chains were sequenced, and detectable features were limited by the absence of alpha or paired-chain data. V-gene and J-gene trimming of TCR beta chains was associated with a missense DCLRE1C variant in a later genetic analysis, and the association was replicated in an independent cohort. Correlated functional status among segregating V segments might reflect linkage disequilibrium, but an unknown experimental factor could not be ruled out. A further reported finding was that TCR beta sequences accurately predicted the HLA-A and HLA-B alleles for most subjects in the first cohort. In vitro tests confirmed that a few of the cytomegalovirus-associated TCR beta chains recognize cytomegalovirus antigens. Sequencing depth was assumed to be roughly uniform across donors in the presence/absence analyses, though that assumption may not hold. A later analysis found that HLA-associated TCR beta chains were more clonally expanded and had lower generation probabilities than equally common non-associated chains. When HLA alleles, especially DR and DQ, strongly co-occurred, TCR associations were difficult to assign to individual alleles. In the study, approximately 160 TCR beta chains were listed as associated with cytomegalovirus. Immune exposure information for the cohort was limited to CMV serostatus. According to a later analysis, parvovirus B19, influenza, CMV and Epstein-Barr virus appeared linked to several top co-occurrence clusters. Because HLA typing was missing for some donors at each locus, association tests included only the typed subset. Compared with the roughly 700-donor mean, donors in an Asian-associated ancestry cluster had fewer N-insertions in productive TCRs, according to a later genetic analysis. The classifier was reported to diagnose cytomegalovirus status with high specificity and sensitivity in both the original and validation cohorts. The earlier analysis of almost 600 of the donors excluded approximately 15 rarely observed V segments, including chromosome 9 orphons, because counts were too low.

CDR3 length: 15 amino acids, cysteine to phenylalanine. Left in the record is the CDR3 DNA by itself, 45 bases read in frame from the first base. The junction shows trimming of 5 bases on V and 6 bases on J, and the gene matches do not reach 5 bases of it. From a lookup of the germline V gene (reference sequence), CDR1 and CDR2 are MNHEY and SMNVEV. Preparation of the library involved the immunoSEQ multiplex PCR assay. For the multiplex PCR, a mixture combining 60 forward primers for TCR Vbeta segments and 13 reverse primers for TCR Jbeta segments was used. The CDR3 region of rearranged TCR beta genes was amplified from genomic DNA by a multiplex PCR assay. The amplified TCR beta libraries were sequenced on the Illumina HiSeq System as 87-base-pair reads. The study's processing was this. A later analysis counted tens of millions of unique TCR beta chains across the 666 repertoires, and roughly 11 million of these chains were shared by at least two donors. Raw reads were error-corrected and collapsed into unique sequences by a nearest-neighbor algorithm in which closely related sequences were merged to remove PCR and sequencing errors. Alignment of CDR3 sequences to IMGT reference sequences was used to assign V, D and J gene segments. For a sequence to be retained, a match of at least six nucleotides was required to both a V gene segment and a J gene segment. A rearrangement was called productive if the CDR3 had no stop codons and remained in frame with V and J, and every other rearrangement was called non-productive. Following IMGT convention, CDR3 was defined as the stretch from the second conserved V-encoded cysteine up to the conserved J-encoded phenylalanine. Sequences without an unambiguous match to a single V gene segment were excluded from the earlier analysis of about 600 of the donors. An earlier analysis of 450 to 650 of the donors called V segments functional above 56.7% productive rearrangements and segregating when the between-donor standard deviation exceeded 5%. A statistical classification framework was built for diagnosing cytomegalovirus status from the catalog of TCR beta chain sequences. In a later analysis, V and J genes were assigned by comparing TCR nucleotide sequences against IMGT/GENE-DB human TR gene sequences. In a later analysis, CDR3 sequences and most-parsimonious VDJ recombination scenarios were assigned using the TCRdist pipeline. In a later analysis, every TCR beta chain was defined by the combination of its CDR3 amino acid sequence and its V-gene family, and reads without a unique V-gene family were dropped. A later analysis removed 450 to 600 highly shared, low-generation-probability nucleotide sequences to deal with suspected cross-contamination and a sequencing artifact. A later analysis calculated a clonal expansion index for each public chain from normalized within-repertoire ranks of inferred template counts. A later analysis computed generation probabilities with a VDJ recombination model fitted to out-of-frame rearrangements, and checked the results against IGoR. In a later analysis, hypergeometric tests were used to score TCR-TCR, TCR-HLA and TCR-CMV co-occurrence, with a repertoire-size bias correction applied to TCR pairs. False discovery rates were estimated in a later analysis by permuting HLA or CMV assignments 20 times. In a later analysis, co-occurring TCRs were grouped using DBSCAN, with TCRdist sequence similarity added in when clustering inside HLA-allele-positive subsets. Repertoires with fewer than 30,000 or more than 120,000 public chains were left out of co-occurrence clustering, as were a handful of repertoires with anomalous nucleotide sharing. Here the immuneACCESS table is served through TCRdb, limited to in-frame sequences with V and J called. Missing clones are a known gap in these copies; in checked studies unresolved V genes cover under half, and the rest lacks a known reason. That table furnishes V, J and clone size, whereas the DNA furnished D and trimming. Within this sample are some 150,000 clones, with 70% to 85% of them counted one time only. Together, the top ten hold around 4.3% of the sample.

Sequences were obtained from PBMCs. The chain couples TRBV27 to TRBJ1-4; 11 central bases correspond to TRBD1. This sequence originates from a middle-aged man in good health and CMV-seropositive. The DNA sequence is TGTGCCAGCAGTATCCGGACAGGGGGCTATGAAAAACTGTTTTTT. This yields the protein CASSIRTGGYEKLFF.